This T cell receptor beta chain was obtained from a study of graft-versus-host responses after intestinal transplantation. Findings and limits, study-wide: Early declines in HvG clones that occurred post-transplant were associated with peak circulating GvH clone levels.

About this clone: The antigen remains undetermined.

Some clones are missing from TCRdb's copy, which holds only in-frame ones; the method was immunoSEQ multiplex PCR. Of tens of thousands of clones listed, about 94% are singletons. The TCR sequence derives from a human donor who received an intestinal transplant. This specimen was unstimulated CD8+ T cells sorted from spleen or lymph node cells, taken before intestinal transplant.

The CDR3 is CASSENPTEAFF. The CDR3 DNA follows: TGTGCCAGCAGTGAGAACCCTACTGAAGCTTTCTTT. The chain employs TRBV28 and TRBJ1-1, with D unresolved. The CDR3 covers 12 residues. CDR1 and CDR2 (germline): MDHEN, SYDVKM. V shed 5 bases and J shed 5 bases, with 9 bases lying between them.